These 13 T cell receptor beta chains were sequenced from one sample in a study of early T cells in non-severe SARS-CoV-2 infection. Using its own MiXCR run on the 5' RACE reads, TCRdb lists one record per CDR3 protein. The table shows about 64,000 distinct CDR3 sequences, with around 18% occurring only once. Sequences were derived from whole blood, sampled at baseline. The receptors originated from an adult who was a healthcare worker with PCR-confirmed SARS-CoV-2 infection or an uninfected control (not recorded which).

This clonotype has more than one count but fewer than ten. The V call is TRBV20-1, the J call TRBJ1-1; no reliable D call. V was pared by 3 bases and J by 3 bases, with 17 bases between. There are 15 residues in the CDR3. CDR1 and CDR2 (germline): DFQATT, SNEGSKA (reference sequence). CDR3 protein: CSASRVRWIDTEAFF. The CDR3 region has the DNA TGCAGTGCTAGTAGGGTCAGGTGGATCGACACTGAAGCTTTCTTT.

The chain employs TRBV6-2 or TRBV6-3 and TRBJ2-2, with 8 bases that match TRBD1. Trimming cost V 2 bases and J 4 bases; bases outside gene matches: 9. The CDR3 covers 17 residues. The germline V gene has CDR1 MNHEY and CDR2 SVGEGT. CDR3 nucleotides: TGTGCCAGCAGTTACACTCCGTGGACAGGGACCACCGGGGAGCTGTTTTTT. It is translated as CASSYTPWTGTTGELFF.

This clonotype has just a few counts. This sequence joins TRBV3-1 and TRBJ2-7, with a possible D match to TRBD2 (6 bases). CDR1 and CDR2 from the germline V gene are LGHDT and YNNKEL (reference sequence). This CDR3 is 15 amino acids long. The V and J ends lost 4 bases and 9 bases respectively, with 22 bases between them. The CDR3: CASSPALTALGGQYF. CDR3 coding DNA: TGTGCCAGCAGCCCCGCCCTGACGGCCTTGGGGGGGCAGTACTTC.

This chain connects TRBV20-1 to TRBJ1-4, with 9 bases lining up with TRBD1. The germline V gene has CDR1 DFQATT and CDR2 SNEGSKA (reference sequence). V shed 5 bases and J 3 bases; nucleotides not matched to a gene: 7. This CDR3 comprises 15 residues. CDR3 sequence: CSALDRGRSNEKLFF. The CDR3 DNA sequence: TGCAGTGCTCTGGACAGGGGAAGGTCTAATGAAAAACTGTTTTTT.

This clonotype came up many times. The rearrangement uses TRBV6-5 and TRBJ1-4; perhaps TRBD1 as D (5 bases). CDR3 length: 13 amino acids. CDR1 and CDR2 (germline): MNHEY, SVGAGI. V dropped 6 bases and J dropped 8 bases, with 13 bases sitting between them. For the CDR3, the DNA is TGTGCCAGCAGGGGGACGTCTCGGGAAAAACTGTTTTTT. It is translated as CASRGTSREKLFF.

This rearrangement joins TRBV5-4 to TRBJ2-5; no reliable D call. From germline, CDR1 is SGHNT and CDR2 YYREEE (reference sequence). This CDR3 contains 14 residues. Trimming pared 1 base from V and 4 bases from J, leaving 11 bases between. This chain's CDR3 is CASSLWLSGETQYF. CDR3 nucleotide sequence: TGTGCCAGCAGCTTGTGGTTGTCTGGAGAGACCCAGTACTTC.

The chain combines TRBV20-1 with TRBJ1-1; D is perhaps TRBD1 (6 bases). The germline gives CDR1 DFQATT, CDR2 SNEGSKA (reference sequence). CDR3 size: 14 residues. V was pared by 6 bases and J by 4 bases, with 18 bases between. The CDR3 nucleotides read TGCAGTGCCTTAGGGGCAGGGGTAGCCACTGAAGCTTTCTTT. Translating it yields CSALGAGVATEAFF.

V gene TRBV6-1 combines with J gene TRBJ1-6; D is perhaps TRBD1 (6 bases). From germline, CDR1 is MNHNS and CDR2 SASEGT. V gave up 5 bases and J gave up 7 bases, with 12 bases separating them. The CDR3 has 14 amino acids. The CDR3 sequence is CASSFRGGNSPLHF. CDR3 coding DNA: TGTGCCAGCAGTTTCAGGGGTGGCAATTCACCCCTCCACTTT.

This chain joins TRBV14 and TRBJ2-5; tentative D call: TRBD1 (5 bases). Per the germline V gene, CDR1 is SGHDN and CDR2 is FVKESK. The CDR3 runs to 14 residues. V was pared by 1 base and J by 6 bases, with 12 bases between. This chain's CDR3 is CASSQATGRQTQYF. The CDR3 DNA follows: TGTGCCAGCAGCCAAGCTACAGGTAGACAGACCCAGTACTTC.

The chain combines TRBV5-6 with TRBJ2-6, with D possibly matching TRBD2 (5 bases). The V gene's germline CDR1 is SGHDT and CDR2 YYEEEE. V was pared by 4 bases and J by 0 bases, with 11 bases between. The CDR3 length is 16 residues. The DNA for the CDR3 is TGTGCCAGCAGCCCGGAGGTTAGCTCTGGGGCCAACGTCCTGACTTTC. It yields the protein CASSPEVSSGANVLTF.

CDR3 DNA: TGTGCCAGCAGTCCTCTTCACGGAAATGAAAAACTGTTTTTT. Translating gives CASSPLHGNEKLFF. The V call is TRBV7-2, the J call TRBJ1-4, with D unresolved. Germline-derived CDR1 and CDR2 are SGHTA and FQGNSA. Trimming stripped 6 bases from V and 5 bases from J, with 13 bases between. This CDR3 contains 14 residues.

The V and J genes are TRBV7-6 and TRBJ2-1, with a possible D match to TRBD1 (5 bases). This CDR3 is built from 15 residues. Germline V CDR1 and CDR2: SGHVS, FNYEAQ. Deletions cut 4 bases from V and 6 bases from J, with 16 bases between. The CDR3 coding sequence is TGTGCCAGCAGCTCCCCCCCGACAGACTCCAATGAGCAGTTCTTC. Translating it yields CASSSPPTDSNEQFF.

This chain links TRBV20-1 with TRBJ2-3; 11 bases match TRBD2. The germline gives CDR1 DFQATT, CDR2 SNEGSKA (reference sequence). V shed 5 bases, J shed 5 bases, and the junction held 6 bases outside the gene matches. The CDR3 runs 14 residues. In DNA form, the CDR3 reads TGCAGTGCTCGGACTAGCGGGTTAGAAGATACGCAGTATTTT. It specifies CSARTSGLEDTQYF.